These T cell receptor beta chains were read from a single sample in a study of OX40 agonist ivuxolimab in advanced cancers. Sequencing was performed with immunoSEQ multiplex PCR; in TCRdb, only in-frame clones are kept and a portion is missing. The sample records roughly 91,000 clones, roughly 89% being singletons. This specimen was CD4+ or CD8+ T cells sorted from blood, taken in a trial of the OX40 agonist ivuxolimab. These receptors were collected from an adult with an advanced solid tumor such as melanoma, head and neck, liver or kidney cancer. Each CDR3 is given with its conserved first and last residue. Each record gives: clone size, CDR3 length, J gene, V gene, D gene, CDR3 protein, CDR3 DNA. A D gene is named only where the DNA matches it firmly. Clone size is shown for a subset of rows, as once, few, many or a class of expanded clone.

. 12 TRBJ1-6 TRBV30 TRBD1 CAWSIQGASLHF TGTGCCTGGAGTATCCAGGGGGCCTCCCTCCACTTT
. 14 TRBJ1-5 TRBV30 . CAWSSQGGNQPQHF TGTGCCTGGAGTTCACAGGGAGGCAATCAGCCCCAGCATTTT
once 15 TRBJ2-7 TRBV18 . CASSPRTESSYEQYF TGTGCCAGCTCACCACGGACTGAGAGCTCCTACGAGCAGTACTTC
. 16 TRBJ2-3 TRBV4-3 . CASSQELAGTTDTQYF TGCGCCAGCAGCCAAGAACTCGCAGGGACGACAGATACGCAGTATTTT
once 15 TRBJ2-7 TRBV5-1 TRBD2 CASSPGGGRDNEQYF TGCGCCAGCAGCCCCGGCGGGGGGCGAGATAACGAGCAGTACTTC
. 8 TRBJ2-1 TRBV7-8 . CASSPRVF TGTGCCAGCAGCCCCAGGGTCTTC
few 14 TRBJ1-2 TRBV7-2 TRBD1 CASSPPGQWGGYTF TGTGCCAGCAGCCCGCCGGGACAGTGGGGAGGCTACACCTTC
. 14 TRBJ2-7 TRBV6-6 . CASIGAGNPYEQYF TGTGCCAGCATCGGAGCGGGTAATCCCTACGAGCAGTACTTC
. 14 TRBJ2-7 TRBV6-1 TRBD2 CAGSGTSGGYEQYF TGTGCCGGCTCCGGGACTAGCGGGGGTTACGAGCAGTACTTC
once 15 TRBJ2-2 TRBV6-5 TRBD2 CASSGGAPNTGELFF TGTGCCAGCAGCGGGGGGGCACCGAACACCGGGGAGCTGTTTTTT
. 14 TRBJ2-3 TRBV19 TRBD1 CASRDRPSTDTQYF TGTGCCAGCCGGGACAGGCCCAGCACAGATACGCAGTATTTT
. 15 TRBJ2-3 TRBV30 TRBD2 CAWKGPSSGGGTQYF TGTGCCTGGAAAGGGCCATCTAGCGGGGGAGGGACGCAGTATTTT
. 14 TRBJ1-5 TRBV10-3 . CAIMAELQGQPQHF TGTGCCATCATGGCCGAACTCCAGGGGCAGCCCCAGCATTTT
. 16 TRBJ2-5 TRBV7-2 . CASSYGAHRVGETQYF TGTGCCAGCAGCTATGGGGCCCACAGGGTAGGAGAGACCCAGTACTTC
. 13 TRBJ2-6 TRBV6-1 . CASSASGANVLTF TGTGCCAGCAGTGCATCTGGGGCCAACGTCCTGACTTTC
. 15 TRBJ2-5 TRBV13 . CASSLVPNPQETQYF TGTGCCAGCAGCTTAGTTCCTAACCCCCAAGAGACCCAGTACTTC
. 16 TRBJ2-1 TRBV9 TRBD2 CASSVDAGGSYNEQFF TGTGCCAGCAGCGTGGACGCGGGGGGATCCTACAATGAGCAGTTCTTC
. 12 TRBJ1-2 TRBV14 . CASSRSFYGYTF TGTGCCAGCAGCCGATCCTTTTATGGCTACACCTTC
. 16 TRBJ2-1 TRBV4-1 TRBD2 CASSGFLAGAYNEQFF TGCGCCAGCAGCGGCTTCCTAGCGGGGGCCTACAATGAGCAGTTCTTC
. 14 TRBJ1-2 TRBV6-1 TRBD1 CASSRDPGQAGYTF TGTGCCAGCAGCCGGGACCCCGGACAGGCTGGCTACACCTTC
. 15 TRBJ2-1 TRBV7-8 TRBD2 CASSLRLAGDNEQFF TGTGCCAGCAGCTTACGACTAGCGGGGGACAATGAGCAGTTCTTC
. 14 TRBJ2-3 TRBV5-1 . CASSLMTSIDTQYF TGCGCCAGCAGCCTAATGACTAGTATAGATACGCAGTATTTT
. 13 TRBJ2-5 TRBV29-1 TRBD2 CSVRNREGETQYF TGCAGCGTTCGGAATCGGGAGGGAGAGACCCAGTACTTC
once 13 TRBJ2-2 TRBV18 . CASSALETGELFF TGTGCCAGCTCAGCACTGGAGACCGGGGAGCTGTTTTTT
. 14 TRBJ1-4 TRBV5-1 . CASSLGGEGEKLFF TGCGCCAGCAGCTTGGGTGGCGAGGGAGAAAAACTGTTTTTT
. 15 TRBJ1-2 TRBV7-2 TRBD1 CASSRWTGSDYGYTF TGTGCCAGCAGCCGCTGGACAGGGAGTGACTACGGCTACACCTTC
. 13 TRBJ2-7 TRBV5-6 . CASSLGTTYEQYF TGTGCCAGCAGCCTAGGGACCACCTACGAGCAGTACTTC
. 14 TRBJ2-2 TRBV7-3 . CASSQAPSPGELFF TGTGCCAGCAGTCAAGCCCCCAGCCCCGGGGAGCTGTTTTTT
. 15 TRBJ1-1 TRBV6-5 . CASSYSLFLNTEAFF TGTGCCAGCAGTTACTCCTTATTTTTGAACACTGAAGCTTTCTTT
. 16 TRBJ2-2 TRBV11-2 . CASSLDFGTNTGELFF TGTGCCAGCAGCTTAGACTTCGGGACTAACACCGGGGAGCTGTTTTTT
. 14 TRBJ2-5 TRBV18 . CASSKGTSQETQYF TGTGCCAGCTCGAAAGGGACTTCTCAAGAGACCCAGTACTTC
. 16 TRBJ1-2 TRBV12-2 . CASRLAPKKANYGYTF TGTGCAAGTCGCTTAGCCCCAAAAAAGGCTAACTATGGCTACACCTTC
. 17 TRBJ2-2 TRBV11-2 TRBD2 CASSPGLAGGGTGELFF TGTGCCAGCAGCCCAGGACTAGCGGGGGGTGGCACCGGGGAGCTGTTTTTT
. 14 TRBJ2-1 TRBV9 TRBD2 CASSLAGGPREQFF TGTGCCAGCAGCCTAGCGGGGGGGCCACGAGAGCAGTTCTTC
. 13 TRBJ1-2 TRBV14 . CASSQGPRWFYTF TGTGCCAGCAGCCAAGGGCCTCGTTGGTTCTACACCTTC
. 15 TRBJ2-2 TRBV19 . CASSTIQSPTGELFF TGTGCCAGTAGTACAATACAGAGTCCAACCGGGGAGCTGTTTTTT
. 15 TRBJ2-2 TRBV9 . CASSVGGAGTGELFF TGTGCCAGCAGCGTAGGAGGAGCGGGCACCGGGGAGCTGTTTTTT
once 13 TRBJ2-7 TRBV18 TRBD1 CASSPRQGDEQYF TGTGCCAGCTCACCTAGACAGGGCGACGAGCAGTACTTC
once 15 TRBJ1-3 TRBV30 TRBD1 CAWRTMTGAGNTIYF TGTGCCTGGAGAACCATGACAGGGGCTGGAAACACCATATATTTT
. 14 TRBJ2-3 TRBV19 TRBD2 CASSRLAATDTQYF TGTGCCAGTAGTAGGCTAGCGGCCACAGATACGCAGTATTTT
. 15 TRBJ2-3 TRBV28 . CASSSLTGPTDTQYF TGTGCCAGCAGTTCCCTAACCGGGCCCACAGATACGCAGTATTTT
. 14 TRBJ2-7 TRBV7-2 TRBD2 CASSHRGVQGEQYF TGTGCCAGCAGCCACCGGGGGGTCCAAGGCGAGCAGTACTTC
. 13 TRBJ1-1 TRBV6-5 . CASRTALNTEAFF TGTGCCAGCAGGACAGCTCTTAACACTGAAGCTTTCTTT
. 13 TRBJ1-2 TRBV10-1 . CASSEGTDYGYTF TGCGCCAGCAGTGAAGGGACTGACTATGGCTACACCTTC
. 13 TRBJ1-2 TRBV7-2 . CASSLAGGPGYTF TGTGCCAGCAGCTTAGCAGGGGGGCCCGGCTACACCTTC
. 13 TRBJ1-4 TRBV5-1 . CASKGDNNEKLFF TGCGCCAGCAAAGGGGACAACAATGAAAAACTGTTTTTT
. 14 TRBJ1-5 TRBV6-5 TRBD1 CASSSGQGNQPQHF TGTGCCAGCAGCTCCGGACAGGGGAATCAGCCCCAGCATTTT
. 16 TRBJ1-4 TRBV4-3 TRBD1 CASSPRSGTGWEKLFF TGCGCCAGCAGCCCCCGGAGCGGGACAGGGTGGGAAAAACTGTTTTTT
. 15 TRBJ2-2 TRBV5-6 . CASSLYWTGTGELFF TGTGCCAGCAGCTTGTACTGGACGGGCACCGGGGAGCTGTTTTTT